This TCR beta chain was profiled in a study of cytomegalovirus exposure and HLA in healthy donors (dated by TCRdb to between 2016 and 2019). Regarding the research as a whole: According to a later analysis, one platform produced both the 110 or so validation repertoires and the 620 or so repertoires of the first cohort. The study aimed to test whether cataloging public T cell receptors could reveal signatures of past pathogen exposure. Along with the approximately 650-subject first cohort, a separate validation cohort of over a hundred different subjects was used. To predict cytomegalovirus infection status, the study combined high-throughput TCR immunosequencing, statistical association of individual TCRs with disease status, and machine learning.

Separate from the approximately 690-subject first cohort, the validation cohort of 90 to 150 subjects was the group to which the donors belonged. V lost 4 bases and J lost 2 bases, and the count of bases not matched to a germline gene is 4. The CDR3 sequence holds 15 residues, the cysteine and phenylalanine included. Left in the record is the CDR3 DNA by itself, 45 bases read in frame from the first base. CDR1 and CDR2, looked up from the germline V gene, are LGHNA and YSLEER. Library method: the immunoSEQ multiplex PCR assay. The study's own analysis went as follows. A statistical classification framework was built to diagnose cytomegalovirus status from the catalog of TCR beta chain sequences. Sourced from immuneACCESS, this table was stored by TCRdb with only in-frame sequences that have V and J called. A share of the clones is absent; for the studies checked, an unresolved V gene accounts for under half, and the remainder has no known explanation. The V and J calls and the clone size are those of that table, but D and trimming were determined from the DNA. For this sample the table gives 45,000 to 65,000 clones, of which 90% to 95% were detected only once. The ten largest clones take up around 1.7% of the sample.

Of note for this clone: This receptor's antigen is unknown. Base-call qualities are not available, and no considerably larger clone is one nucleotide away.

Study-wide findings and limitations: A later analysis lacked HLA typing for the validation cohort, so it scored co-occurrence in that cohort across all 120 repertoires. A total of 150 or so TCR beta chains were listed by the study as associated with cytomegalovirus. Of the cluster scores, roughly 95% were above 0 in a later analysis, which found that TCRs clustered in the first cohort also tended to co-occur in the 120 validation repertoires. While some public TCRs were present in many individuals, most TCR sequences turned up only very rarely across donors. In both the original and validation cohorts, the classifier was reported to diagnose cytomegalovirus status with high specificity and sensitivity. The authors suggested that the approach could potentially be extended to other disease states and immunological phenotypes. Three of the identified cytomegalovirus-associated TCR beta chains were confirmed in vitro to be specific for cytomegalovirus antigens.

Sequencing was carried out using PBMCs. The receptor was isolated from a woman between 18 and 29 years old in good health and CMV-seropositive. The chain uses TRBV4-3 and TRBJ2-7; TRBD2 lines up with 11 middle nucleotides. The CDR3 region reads CASSPLAGGTYEQYF. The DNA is TGCGCCAGCAGCCCCCTAGCGGGGGGTACCTACGAGCAGTACTTC.